This T cell receptor (beta chain) was retrieved from a study of shared clonotypes between healthy human individuals. Notes on the study in general: Sharing across a handful of donors was seen in 4% to 6.5% of naive CD4 clonotypes. Sampling involved blood alone; tissue repertoires likely differ. Large sequencing depth failed to make sorted-subset sequencing complete, rarefaction showed.

The CDR3 runs to 13 residues. The germline CDR1 and CDR2 sequences are LNHDA and SQIVND (reference sequence). The V segment lost 11 bases and the J segment 5 bases; nucleotides outside the gene matches: 10. The method was immunoSEQ multiplex PCR; TCRdb's version includes in-frame clones alone and lacks a portion of them. The top ten hold more than 1.5% of the sample, which has about 2,200,000 clones, 85% to 95% seen once. CD45RO-negative, CCR7-selected cells formed the naive CD8 fraction, which excluded terminally differentiated effector memory CD45RA+ cells. Healthy HIV-negative adults with no recent acute infections or vaccinations were recruited as donors. This clone was counted a single time. Its matching antigen is unknown.

The TCR comes from a man younger than 30 in good health. Some clones in this sample may be carry-over from other donors' samples. The sequenced sample was naive CD8+ T cells from PBMCs. The gene calls are TRBV19 and TRBJ2-7; the match to TRBD1 covers 9 bases. The CDR3 loop is CAGPGTGYHEQYF. CDR3 coding DNA: TGTGCCGGCCCCGGGACAGGGTACCACGAGCAGTACTTC.